These 22 T cell receptor beta chains came from one sample sequenced in a study of blood T cells in healthy people across ages. The second PCR ran roughly 7 to 12 cycles with a sample-barcoded 5' primer and J-beta primers. TCRdb analysed the 5' RACE reads with MiXCR anew, one entry per CDR3 protein. The sample consists of some 730,000 distinct CDR3 sequences, approximately 22% of them appearing once. Specimen: blood. These receptors were collected from a man in his 70s in good health.

Ten or more counts support this clonotype. The chain links TRBV18 to TRBJ1-5, with TRBD1 as a possible D gene (6 bases). V lost 2 bases, J lost 0 bases, and 14 bases lay in between. The CDR3 consists of 17 residues. CDR1 KGHSH and CDR2 LQKENI come from the germline V gene. CDR3 amino acids: CASSPAGVGYSNQPQHF. The CDR3 region has the DNA TGTGCCAGCTCACCAGCAGGGGTTGGATATAGCAATCAGCCCCAGCATTTT.

The gene calls are TRBV5-1 and TRBJ2-1, with TRBD1 identical over 8 bases. The CDR3 runs 16 residues. V trimming: 0 bases; J trimming: 7 bases; junction bases outside the gene matches: 9. CDR1 and CDR2 (germline): SGHRS, YFSETQ. CDR3 sequence: CASSLAGGKGWNEQFF. The DNA of the CDR3 is TGCGCCAGCAGCTTGGCAGGGGGCAAGGGTTGGAATGAGCAGTTCTTC. The full variable domain, in which reference TRBV5-1 and TRBJ2-1 provide the parts outside the CDR3, is KAGVTQTPRYLIKTRGQQVTLSCSPISGHRSVSWYQQTPGQGLQFLFEYFSETQRNKGNFPGRFSGRQFSNSRSEMNVSTLELGDSALYLCASSLAGGKGWNEQFFGPGTRLTVL.

Only a few counts were recorded for this clonotype. V gene TRBV11-2 combines with J gene TRBJ2-5, with 8 bases identical to TRBD2. The last part of the DNA fits TRBJ2-7 better; the J call may be wrong. CDR3 length: 15 residues. The germline V gene encodes CDR1 SGHAT and CDR2 FQNNGV. DNA of the CDR3: TGTGCCAGCAGCTTAGGACGGGGGGGCTCCTACGAGCAGTACTTC. It is translated as CASSLGRGGSYEQYF.

This chain links TRBV6-6 with TRBJ1-1; a possible D gene is TRBD1 (5 bases). The CDR3 loop spans 14 amino acids. V was trimmed by 7 bases and J by 0 bases, leaving 12 bases between them. The V gene's germline CDR1 is MNHNY and CDR2 SVGAGI (reference sequence). This CDR3 reads CASTPDRLNTEAFF. CDR3 sequence (DNA): TGTGCCAGCACTCCCGACAGACTGAACACTGAAGCTTTCTTT.

The chain joins TRBV6-2 or TRBV6-3 to TRBJ2-3; 8 positions agree with TRBD2. The CDR3 consists of 15 residues. Germline V CDR1 and CDR2: MNHEY, SVGEGT. V trimming: 8 bases; J trimming: 4 bases; junction bases outside the gene matches: 11. The CDR3 DNA is TGTGCCAGCTGCGAGCGCGGGGGGATTCCAGATACGCAGTATTTT. It codes for CASCERGGIPDTQYF.

The chain carries TRBV11-2 and TRBJ1-2, with a tentative D call TRBD1 (5 bases). V lost 1 base to trimming and J lost 2 bases, with 17 bases between them. The length of the CDR3 is 17 residues. The V gene's germline CDR1 is SGHAT and CDR2 FQNNGV. CDR3 nucleotide sequence: TGTGCCAGCAGCTTAGGGGAAGGAGGCAGGGCCAACTATGGCTACACCTTC. It specifies CASSLGEGGRANYGYTF.

As DNA, the CDR3 is TGCGCCAGCCAGACGGGGCCTGGAAACACCATATATTTT. It encodes CASQTGPGNTIYF. The chain employs TRBV5-1 and TRBJ1-3; maybe TRBD1 (5 bases). V gave up 7 bases and J gave up 2 bases, with 10 bases separating them. Per germline, CDR1 SGHRS and CDR2 YFSETQ. This CDR3 is built from 13 residues. Full variable domain (rest looked up from reference TRBV5-1 and TRBJ1-3): KAGVTQTPRYLIKTRGQQVTLSCSPISGHRSVSWYQQTPGQGLQFLFEYFSETQRNKGNFPGRFSGRQFSNSRSEMNVSTLELGDSALYLCASQTGPGNTIYFGEGSWLTVV.

V and J are TRBV7-6 and TRBJ2-1; maybe TRBD2 (6 bases). This CDR3 comprises 14 residues. V lost 6 bases and J 10 bases, leaving 19 bases between the germline ends. Germline values: CDR1 SGHVS, CDR2 FNYEAQ. The CDR3 region has the DNA TGTGCCAGCAGGGTTTATGAAGGCGGGAACGAGCAGTTCTTC. Translation: CASRVYEGGNEQFF. The full variable domain, with the rest looked up from reference TRBV7-6 and TRBJ2-1, is GAGVSQSPRYKVTKRGQDVALRCDPISGHVSLYWYRQALGQGPEFLTYFNYEAQQDKSGLPNDRFSAERPEGSISTLTIQRTEQRDSAMYRCASRVYEGGNEQFFGPGTRLTVL.

This clonotype was counted only a few times. The V call is TRBV6-1, the J call TRBJ2-1; 9 bases map to TRBD1. Germline-derived CDR1 and CDR2 are MNHNS and SASEGT. Trimming at V came to 4 bases and at J to 7 bases, leaving 8 bases not matched to a gene. The CDR3 is 15 residues long. CDR3 protein: CASSVTPGQGNEQFF. In DNA form, the CDR3 reads TGTGCCAGCAGTGTAACTCCGGGACAGGGAAATGAGCAGTTCTTC.

The genes are TRBV24-1 and TRBJ2-7, with a tentative D call TRBD2 (5 bases). The ends were cut back, 3 bases at V and 5 bases at J, with 7 bases in the middle. The CDR3 is 12 residues long. Germline V gene data show CDR1 as KGHDR and CDR2 as SFDVKD. The CDR3 is CATSDPGDEQYF. As DNA, the CDR3 is TGTGCCACCAGTGATCCCGGGGACGAGCAGTACTTC.

The sample holds a few counts of this clonotype. The V gene is TRBV6-2 or TRBV6-3, the J gene TRBJ2-7; D remains ambiguous. This CDR3 region has 13 residues. From germline, CDR1 is MNHEY and CDR2 SVGEGT. V was clipped by 2 bases and J by 3 bases, with 8 bases between them. The CDR3: CASSYGVFYEQYV. The CDR3 DNA reads TGTGCCAGCAGTTACGGGGTTTTCTACGAGCAGTACGTC.

The rearrangement uses TRBV7-2 and TRBJ2-2, with 8 bases matching TRBD1. J lost 0 bases, V lost 5 bases, and 5 bases had no gene match. The length of the CDR3 is 16 residues. Germline V gives CDR1 SGHTA, CDR2 FQGNSA. The CDR3 DNA sequence: TGTGCCAGCAGCCAGCAGGGGGCGACGAACACCGGGGAGCTGTTTTTT. Protein sequence: CASSQQGATNTGELFF. The variable domain in full, completed from reference TRBV7-2 and TRBJ2-2, reads GAGVSQSPSNKVTEKGKDVELRCDPISGHTALYWYRQSLGQGLEFLIYFQGNSAPDKSGLPSDRFSAERTGGSVSTLTIQRTQQEDSAVYLCASSQQGATNTGELFFGEGSRLTVL.

This clonotype was observed a handful of times. The chain employs TRBV7-9 and TRBJ2-5; 10 bases fit TRBD1. Germline loops: CDR1 SEHNR, CDR2 FQNEAQ (reference sequence). This CDR3 has 16 amino acids. Germline trimming cut 4 bases from V and 7 bases from J; bases unmatched to any gene: 12. The CDR3 nucleotides are TGTGCCAGCAGCTCGCGGGACAGGGGCCCCTCGCGGACCCAGTACTTC. This gives the protein CASSSRDRGPSRTQYF.

This clonotype was counted between two and nine times. The J gene is TRBJ1-5, the V gene TRBV29-1, with D possibly being TRBD1 (6 bases). Trimming took 7 bases from V and 0 from J, leaving 13 bases between them. The CDR3 runs 14 residues. Germline CDR1 reads SQVTM; CDR2 reads ANQGSEA. CDR3 loop: CSATTGHSNQPQHF. The CDR3 coding sequence is TGCAGCGCGACCACGGGACATAGCAATCAGCCCCAGCATTTT. Filled out from reference TRBV29-1 and TRBJ1-5, the complete variable domain reads SAVISQKPSRDICQRGTSLTIQCQVDSQVTMMFWYRQQPGQSLTLIATANQGSEATYESGFVIDKFPISRPNLTFSTLTVSNMSPEDSSIYLCSATTGHSNQPQHFGDGTRLSIL.

The J gene is TRBJ1-1, the V gene TRBV4-1; tentative D call: TRBD1 (5 bases). Trimming stripped 8 bases from V and 4 bases from J, with 14 bases between. Germline V CDR1 and CDR2: MGHRA, YSYEKL. CDR3 size: 13 residues. The CDR3 region is CASGTAKSTEAFF. The CDR3 DNA follows: TGCGCCAGCGGGACCGCAAAATCCACTGAAGCTTTCTTT.

The rearrangement uses TRBV6-4 and TRBJ2-1; D ambiguous. Trimming removed 3 bases at V and 6 bases at J, with 12 bases between. Per the germline V gene, CDR1 is MRHNA and CDR2 is SNTAGT. The CDR3 is 14 amino acids. The DNA of the CDR3 is TGTGCCAGCAGTGAAAATTCCGCGAGCAATGAGCAGTTCTTC. Its protein is CASSENSASNEQFF.

This sequence joins TRBV29-1 and TRBJ2-5, with D unresolved. Germline V lookup: CDR1 SQVTM, CDR2 ANQGSEA. CDR3 length: 12 residues. The CDR3: CRAAEQKETQYF. CDR3 bases: TGCAGGGCCGCAGAACAGAAGGAGACCCAGTACTTC.

This clonotype was found many times. This chain joins TRBV4-1 and TRBJ1-1, with TRBD1 matching 8 bases. The junction had 5 bases not matched to a gene; V was cut back by 0 bases and J by 11 bases. The CDR3 runs 13 residues. CDR1 is MGHRA and CDR2 is YSYEKL in the germline V gene. CDR3 residues: CASSQERTGLAFF. In DNA form, the CDR3 reads TGCGCCAGCAGCCAAGAGAGGACAGGGTTGGCTTTCTTT.

Regarding this clonotype: Since no conserved phenylalanine or tryptophan closes the CDR3, a read error is the likely cause. Because the CDR3's place on the DNA is in doubt, the DNA is left out and the CDR3 is given as listed by TCRdb. CDR3 protein: CASSLGVGYEQCV. This chain links TRBV7-2 with TRBJ2-5. Germline CDR1 and CDR2: SGHTA and FQGNSA. From its first to its last residue, the CDR3 has 13 amino acids.

This clonotype was counted a few times. The J gene is TRBJ2-3, the V gene TRBV6-1; D perhaps matches TRBD2 (5 bases). The germline CDR1 and CDR2 sequences are MNHNS and SASEGT. The CDR3 totals 14 residues. With 8 bases removed from V and 1 base from J, the gap between germline ends came to 13 bases. CDR3 in DNA: TGTGCCAGCCATCTCTCCGGGGGCACAGATACGCAGTATTTT. Translation: CASHLSGGTDTQYF.

This clonotype was counted many times. The chain couples TRBV6-2 or TRBV6-3 to TRBJ1-5; D possibly corresponds to TRBD1 (5 bases). V gave up 6 bases and J gave up 5 bases, with 8 bases separating them. This CDR3 comprises 12 residues. CDR1 MNHEY and CDR2 SVGEGT come from the germline V gene. The CDR3 nucleotides read TGTGCCAGCAGCCCCAGGGATCAGCCCCAGCATTTT. Its translation: CASSPRDQPQHF.

This clonotype showed up just a few times. This chain joins TRBV6-5 and TRBJ1-2, with D possibly matching TRBD1 (6 bases). V was clipped by 5 bases and J by 8 bases, with 24 bases between them. CDR1 is MNHEY, CDR2 SVGAGI, per germline. This CDR3 spans 16 amino acids. CDR3 coding DNA: TGTGCCAGCAGTAGGGGGGCCTACAGGGTCGCTCAAGGCTACACCTTC. Translating it yields CASSRGAYRVAQGYTF.